The T cell receptor beta chain under discussion was sequenced for a study of CD8 T cells in ankylosing spondylitis. Study results and limitations: A motif in TCR beta, a set of under ten highly homologous variants, appeared characteristic of ankylosing spondylitis blood. Peripheral blood held disease-linked clones only at relatively low frequency, and these were CD8+.

Per the germline V gene, CDR1 is WSHSY and CDR2 is SAAADI. The CDR3 contains 15 residues. With 3 bases removed from V and 1 base from J, the gap between germline ends came to 7 bases. This clonotype occurred many times. What it binds is unknown. TCRdb reprocessed the 5' RACE reads via MiXCR and lists one record per CDR3 protein. In the table there are around 130,000 distinct CDR3 sequences, more than 6.5% of which are singletons. The source of this sequence is a male donor with ankylosing spondylitis or in good health (not recorded which). The chain is built from TRBV10-2 and TRBJ2-6; D call uncertain. Input material: blood, either unsorted or a sorted T cell fraction (not recorded which). The CDR3 DNA reads TGCGCCAGCAGTGACCGGGTATCTGGGGCCAACGTCCTGACTTTC. It codes for CASSDRVSGANVLTF.